The rows below give T cell receptor beta chains drawn from one sample of a study of identical twins. TCRdb passed the 5' RACE reads through MiXCR, listing each CDR3 protein once. The sample gives approximately 470,000 distinct CDR3 sequences, 12% to 15% of which show up once; 0.4% to 0.55% is in the top ten. The same specimen was also included in a second study, on yellow fever vaccine responses in identical twins.

The material sequenced was CD4+ T cells sorted from blood. These receptors all stem from a woman aged 18-29 years in good health. Each CDR3 is given with its conserved first and last residue. Fields, in order: J gene, clone size, V gene, D gene, CDR3 protein, CDR3 DNA. A D gene is named only where the DNA matches it firmly. Not all rows give a size; the values are once, few, many and, for expanded clones, a class.

J gene: TRBJ2-2; clone size: few; V gene: TRBV7-9; D gene: TRBD2; CDR3 protein: CASSLALAGALTGELFF; CDR3 DNA: TGTGCCAGCAGCTTAGCGCTAGCGGGGGCCCTCACCGGGGAGCTGTTTTTT
J gene: TRBJ2-3; clone size: -; V gene: TRBV3-1; D gene: TRBD2; CDR3 protein: CASSQDSSGGFNTQYF; CDR3 DNA: TGTGCCAGCAGTCAGGACTCTAGCGGGGGATTTAATACGCAGTATTTT
J gene: TRBJ2-7; clone size: -; V gene: TRBV5-1; D gene: TRBD1; CDR3 protein: CASSLTGESYEQYF; CDR3 DNA: TGCGCCAGCAGCTTGACAGGGGAGTCCTACGAGCAGTACTTC
J gene: TRBJ1-6; clone size: many; V gene: TRBV6-1; D gene: -; CDR3 protein: CASSERSSYNSPLHF; CDR3 DNA: TGTGCCAGCAGCGAGCGAAGCTCCTATAATTCACCCCTCCACTTT
J gene: TRBJ2-1; clone size: -; V gene: TRBV3-1; D gene: -; CDR3 protein: CASSQGFGTEQFF; CDR3 DNA: TGTGCCAGCAGCCAGGGGTTCGGGACTGAGCAGTTCTTC
J gene: TRBJ1-5; clone size: few; V gene: TRBV7-9; D gene: TRBD1; CDR3 protein: CASSQGTKGQVVQPQHF; CDR3 DNA: TGTGCCAGCAGCCAGGGAACAAAAGGACAGGTGGTTCAGCCCCAGCATTTT
J gene: TRBJ2-2; clone size: -; V gene: TRBV7-3; D gene: -; CDR3 protein: CASSPIGGRAGELFF; CDR3 DNA: TGTGCCAGCAGCCCAATCGGGGGAAGGGCCGGGGAGCTGTTTTTT
J gene: TRBJ1-3; clone size: few; V gene: TRBV6-1; D gene: TRBD1; CDR3 protein: CASRTGESSGNTIYF; CDR3 DNA: TGTGCCAGCAGGACAGGGGAGAGCTCTGGAAACACCATATATTTT
J gene: TRBJ2-4; clone size: few; V gene: TRBV11-2; D gene: -; CDR3 protein: CASSLEGPTKTENIQYF; CDR3 DNA: TGTGCCAGCAGCTTAGAGGGGCCTACAAAAACGGAAAACATTCAGTACTTC
J gene: TRBJ1-2; clone size: -; V gene: TRBV28; D gene: -; CDR3 protein: CASSLIQGYGYTF; CDR3 DNA: TGTGCCAGCAGTTTAATTCAGGGGTATGGCTACACCTTC
J gene: TRBJ2-2; clone size: few; V gene: TRBV7-2; D gene: -; CDR3 protein: CASSPQSTGELFF; CDR3 DNA: TGTGCCAGCAGCCCTCAAAGCACCGGGGAGCTGTTTTTT
J gene: TRBJ2-1; clone size: few; V gene: TRBV6-2/TRBV6-3; D gene: -; CDR3 protein: CASSYSSLVIYNEQFF; CDR3 DNA: TGTGCCAGCAGTTACTCGAGTCTAGTGATCTACAATGAGCAGTTCTTC
J gene: TRBJ2-1; clone size: -; V gene: TRBV4-1; D gene: TRBD1; CDR3 protein: CASSQVSDSGTGQFF; CDR3 DNA: TGCGCCAGCAGCCAAGTCTCCGATTCAGGGACAGGGCAGTTCTTC
J gene: TRBJ2-1; clone size: few; V gene: TRBV29-1; D gene: TRBD2; CDR3 protein: CSGGRGTSGINEQFF; CDR3 DNA: TGCAGCGGGGGTAGGGGGACTAGCGGGATAAATGAGCAGTTCTTC
J gene: TRBJ1-1; clone size: -; V gene: TRBV27; D gene: TRBD1; CDR3 protein: CASSFYDRGEAFF; CDR3 DNA: TGTGCCAGCAGTTTTTACGACAGGGGGGAAGCTTTCTTT
J gene: TRBJ2-1; clone size: -; V gene: TRBV28; D gene: TRBD1; CDR3 protein: CASKISGQGAHEQFF; CDR3 DNA: TGTGCCAGCAAGATCTCGGGACAGGGGGCCCATGAGCAGTTCTTC
J gene: TRBJ2-1; clone size: few; V gene: TRBV6-5; D gene: -; CDR3 protein: CASSYSWDPLVNEQFF; CDR3 DNA: TGTGCCAGCAGCTATAGTTGGGATCCCTTAGTCAATGAGCAGTTCTTC
J gene: TRBJ2-1; clone size: -; V gene: TRBV12-3/TRBV12-4; D gene: -; CDR3 protein: CASSPPSARNEQFF; CDR3 DNA: TGTGCCAGCAGTCCTCCTAGCGCTCGCAATGAGCAGTTCTTC
J gene: TRBJ2-7; clone size: few; V gene: TRBV5-1; D gene: -; CDR3 protein: CASSRGLGGEQYF; CDR3 DNA: TGCGCCAGCAGCCGTGGTTTGGGTGGGGAGCAGTACTTC
J gene: TRBJ2-3; clone size: once; V gene: TRBV3-1; D gene: -; CDR3 protein: CASSQETGGIGTDTQYF; CDR3 DNA: TGTGCCAGCAGCCAAGAAACGGGGGGCATTGGCACAGATACGCAGTATTTT
J gene: TRBJ2-1; clone size: -; V gene: TRBV20-1; D gene: -; CDR3 protein: CSAVGGTGSENEQFF; CDR3 DNA: TGCAGTGCGGTGGGGGGAACTGGCAGTGAGAATGAGCAGTTCTTC
J gene: TRBJ2-7; clone size: -; V gene: TRBV30; D gene: -; CDR3 protein: CAWSLGASHEQYF; CDR3 DNA: TGTGCCTGGAGCCTCGGGGCCTCGCACGAGCAGTACTTC
J gene: TRBJ2-7; clone size: few; V gene: TRBV6-5; D gene: -; CDR3 protein: CASSYREGTYEQYF; CDR3 DNA: TGTGCCAGCAGTTATAGAGAGGGAACCTACGAGCAGTACTTC
J gene: TRBJ2-5; clone size: -; V gene: TRBV5-1; D gene: TRBD1; CDR3 protein: CASSSGQGIQETQYF; CDR3 DNA: TGCGCCAGCAGCTCGGGACAGGGGATCCAAGAGACCCAGTACTTC
J gene: TRBJ1-6; clone size: few; V gene: TRBV27; D gene: -; CDR3 protein: CASSLSSGRVGSPLHF; CDR3 DNA: TGTGCCAGCAGTTTATCCTCGGGCAGGGTTGGCTCACCCCTCCACTTT
J gene: TRBJ2-7; clone size: -; V gene: TRBV20-1; D gene: TRBD1; CDR3 protein: CSARTGELYGQYF; CDR3 DNA: TGCAGTGCTAGGACAGGGGAATTGTACGGCCAGTACTTC
J gene: TRBJ2-7; clone size: few; V gene: TRBV2; D gene: -; CDR3 protein: CASSESGAGEQYF; CDR3 DNA: TGTGCCAGCAGTGAGTCCGGAGCTGGGGAGCAGTACTTC
J gene: TRBJ2-2; clone size: -; V gene: TRBV9; D gene: TRBD2; CDR3 protein: CASTTSGSPGELFF; CDR3 DNA: TGTGCCAGCACAACTAGCGGGAGTCCCGGGGAGCTGTTTTTT
J gene: TRBJ2-6; clone size: -; V gene: TRBV6-2/TRBV6-3; D gene: -; CDR3 protein: CASSYPPGLEGFSGANVLTF; CDR3 DNA: TGTGCCAGCAGTTACCCTCCGGGTCTCGAGGGGTTCTCTGGGGCCAACGTCCTGACTTTC
J gene: TRBJ1-2; clone size: once; V gene: TRBV6-2/TRBV6-3; D gene: -; CDR3 protein: CASTLTGGRGYTF; CDR3 DNA: TGTGCCAGCACCCTTACGGGGGGTCGTGGCTACACCTTC
J gene: TRBJ2-1; clone size: few; V gene: TRBV5-6; D gene: TRBD1; CDR3 protein: CASSQGAGNEQFF; CDR3 DNA: TGTGCCAGCAGCCAGGGGGCGGGCAATGAGCAGTTCTTC
J gene: TRBJ1-6; clone size: once; V gene: TRBV6-5; D gene: -; CDR3 protein: CASSYSNLGNSPLHF; CDR3 DNA: TGTGCCAGCAGTTACTCGAATTTAGGGAATTCACCCCTCCACTTT
J gene: TRBJ2-3; clone size: few; V gene: TRBV4-3; D gene: -; CDR3 protein: CASSQDYPSPDTQYF; CDR3 DNA: TGCGCCAGCAGCCAAGATTACCCCAGCCCAGATACGCAGTATTTT
J gene: TRBJ2-7; clone size: many; V gene: TRBV5-1; D gene: TRBD1; CDR3 protein: CASSSAGTGSSYEQYF; CDR3 DNA: TGCGCCAGCAGTTCAGCGGGGACAGGGTCCTCCTACGAGCAGTACTTC
J gene: TRBJ2-3; clone size: few; V gene: TRBV29-1; D gene: TRBD2; CDR3 protein: CSVGGREDTQYF; CDR3 DNA: TGCAGCGTTGGGGGGAGGGAAGATACGCAGTATTTT
J gene: TRBJ2-7; clone size: few; V gene: TRBV7-9; D gene: -; CDR3 protein: CASSSGAGKSTYEQYF; CDR3 DNA: TGTGCCAGCAGCTCTGGGGCAGGAAAATCAACCTACGAGCAGTACTTC
J gene: TRBJ2-1; clone size: few; V gene: TRBV20-1; D gene: -; CDR3 protein: CSAQRTNNEQFF; CDR3 DNA: TGCAGTGCCCAGAGGACGAACAATGAGCAGTTCTTC
J gene: TRBJ1-1; clone size: -; V gene: TRBV28; D gene: TRBD1; CDR3 protein: CASSPQTGVTEAFF; CDR3 DNA: TGTGCCAGCAGTCCCCAGACAGGGGTGACTGAAGCTTTCTTT
J gene: TRBJ2-2; clone size: -; V gene: TRBV7-7; D gene: -; CDR3 protein: CASLTTGTGELFF; CDR3 DNA: TGTGCTAGCCTCACTACAGGGACCGGGGAGCTGTTTTTT
J gene: TRBJ2-7; clone size: few; V gene: TRBV14; D gene: -; CDR3 protein: CASSQGQTFHEQYF; CDR3 DNA: TGTGCCAGCAGCCAAGGACAGACCTTCCACGAGCAGTACTTC
J gene: TRBJ2-1; clone size: -; V gene: TRBV10-3; D gene: -; CDR3 protein: CAITQDSYNEQFF; CDR3 DNA: TGTGCCATCACCCAAGACTCTTACAATGAGCAGTTCTTC
J gene: TRBJ2-7; clone size: -; V gene: TRBV7-2; D gene: -; CDR3 protein: CASNTGGRYEQYF; CDR3 DNA: TGTGCCAGCAACACGGGGGGCCGCTACGAGCAGTACTTC
J gene: TRBJ1-2; clone size: -; V gene: TRBV7-9; D gene: -; CDR3 protein: CAIGPGLGCLSVGYTF; CDR3 DNA: TGTGCCATCGGCCCCGGGCTCGGGTGCTTGAGTGTTGGCTACACCTTC
J gene: TRBJ2-3; clone size: -; V gene: TRBV11-1; D gene: TRBD2; CDR3 protein: CASSRRLAGASDTQYF; CDR3 DNA: TGTGCCAGCAGCCGGAGACTAGCGGGAGCTTCAGATACGCAGTATTTT
J gene: TRBJ2-3; clone size: -; V gene: TRBV10-3; D gene: TRBD2; CDR3 protein: CAIRGLAGTTSTDTQYF; CDR3 DNA: TGTGCCATCCGGGGACTAGCGGGAACAACTAGCACAGATACGCAGTATTTT
J gene: TRBJ2-1; clone size: few; V gene: TRBV6-5; D gene: -; CDR3 protein: CASRTRTDEQFF; CDR3 DNA: TGTGCCAGCCGTACTAGGACTGATGAGCAGTTCTTC
J gene: TRBJ1-2; clone size: few; V gene: TRBV20-1; D gene: -; CDR3 protein: CSANTIPGSSGYTF; CDR3 DNA: TGCAGTGCTAACACCATACCGGGCTCGAGTGGCTACACCTTC
J gene: TRBJ2-3; clone size: -; V gene: TRBV27; D gene: TRBD2; CDR3 protein: CASSPGTSVSLDTQYF; CDR3 DNA: TGTGCCAGCAGTCCCGGGACTAGCGTCTCTCTGGATACGCAGTATTTT
J gene: TRBJ2-3; clone size: -; V gene: TRBV6-1; D gene: -; CDR3 protein: CASSADRTTDTQYF; CDR3 DNA: TGTGCCAGCAGTGCGGACAGAACCACAGATACGCAGTATTTT
J gene: TRBJ1-3; clone size: once; V gene: TRBV6-5; D gene: -; CDR3 protein: CASSYSMDIGGNTIYF; CDR3 DNA: TGTGCCAGCAGTTACTCGATGGACATCGGTGGAAACACCATATATTTT
J gene: TRBJ2-6; clone size: once; V gene: TRBV20-1; D gene: TRBD2; CDR3 protein: CSASYANPGLAGTSGANVLTF; CDR3 DNA: TGCAGTGCTAGCTATGCAAACCCGGGACTAGCGGGTACCTCTGGGGCCAACGTCCTGACTTTC